A selection of T cell receptor beta chains follows, all from one sample in a study of beta chain features in type 1 diabetes. Measured with immunoSEQ multiplex PCR; TCRdb has only the in-frame clones, and not every one. The data contain approximately 270,000 clones, more than 13% of them singletons. Sample: naive CD4+ T cells from blood. The receptors shown here come from a man between 25 and 39 years old with type 1 diabetes. Each CDR3 is given with its conserved first and last residue. Each record gives: CDR3 length, V gene, J gene, D gene, clone size, CDR3 DNA, CDR3 protein. D genes are given only for firm matches. Size values are once, few and many counts, or a class for expanded clones, and some rows have none.

CDR3 length: 14
V gene: TRBV18
J gene: TRBJ2-5
D gene: NA
clone size: few
CDR3 DNA: TGTGCCAGCTCACCATCAGGCCAGAAAGAGACCCAGTACTTC
CDR3 protein: CASSPSGQKETQYF

CDR3 length: 16
V gene: TRBV9
J gene: TRBJ2-1
D gene: TRBD2
clone size: NA
CDR3 DNA: TGTGCCAGCAGCGTAGGGGCTAGCGGGGGCCTAGGTGAGCAGTTCTTC
CDR3 protein: CASSVGASGGLGEQFF

CDR3 length: 13
V gene: TRBV29-1
J gene: TRBJ2-3
D gene: TRBD2
clone size: few
CDR3 DNA: TGCAGCGTTGGGGCGGGAGGGTCAGATACGCAGTATTTT
CDR3 protein: CSVGAGGSDTQYF

CDR3 length: 14
V gene: TRBV5-1
J gene: TRBJ1-1
D gene: NA
clone size: NA
CDR3 DNA: TGCGCCAGCAGCAATCCAACAGGGAACACTGAAGCTTTCTTT
CDR3 protein: CASSNPTGNTEAFF

CDR3 length: 14
V gene: TRBV19
J gene: TRBJ2-1
D gene: NA
clone size: NA
CDR3 DNA: TGTGCCAGTAGTCGGAATGAGGTTAACAATGAGCAGTTCTTC
CDR3 protein: CASSRNEVNNEQFF

CDR3 length: 13
V gene: TRBV5-1
J gene: TRBJ2-7
D gene: NA
clone size: few
CDR3 DNA: TGCGCCAGCAGCTTAACTGACAGCTACGAGCAGTACTTC
CDR3 protein: CASSLTDSYEQYF

CDR3 length: 14
V gene: TRBV7-2
J gene: TRBJ2-1
D gene: NA
clone size: NA
CDR3 DNA: TGTGCCAGCAGCTTACGACAGGTGAGGAATGAGCAGTTCTTC
CDR3 protein: CASSLRQVRNEQFF

CDR3 length: 16
V gene: TRBV19
J gene: TRBJ2-7
D gene: TRBD2
clone size: NA
CDR3 DNA: TGTGCCAGTAGTGCTTGGCTAGCGGGCAACTCCTACGAGCAGTACTTC
CDR3 protein: CASSAWLAGNSYEQYF

CDR3 length: 14
V gene: TRBV29-1
J gene: TRBJ1-1
D gene: NA
clone size: NA
CDR3 DNA: TGCAGCGCCGCCGGGGGAGGGCTGAACACTGAAGCTTTCTTT
CDR3 protein: CSAAGGGLNTEAFF

CDR3 length: 14
V gene: TRBV30
J gene: TRBJ1-1
D gene: NA
clone size: NA
CDR3 DNA: TGTGCCTGGAGTGTGGACAGCCTGAACACTGAAGCTTTCTTT
CDR3 protein: CAWSVDSLNTEAFF

CDR3 length: 14
V gene: TRBV6-6
J gene: TRBJ1-1
D gene: TRBD1
clone size: few
CDR3 DNA: TGTGCCAGCAGTCCAGTACAGGGGGTCACTGAAGCTTTCTTT
CDR3 protein: CASSPVQGVTEAFF

CDR3 length: 15
V gene: TRBV5-1
J gene: TRBJ2-2
D gene: TRBD1
clone size: NA
CDR3 DNA: TGCGCCAGCAGCCCGGACAGGGCGGACACCGGGGAGCTGTTTTTT
CDR3 protein: CASSPDRADTGELFF

CDR3 length: 14
V gene: TRBV6-6
J gene: TRBJ1-5
D gene: TRBD1
clone size: few
CDR3 DNA: TGTGCCAGCAGCGGACAGGGAAGCAATCAGCCCCAGCATTTT
CDR3 protein: CASSGQGSNQPQHF

CDR3 length: 13
V gene: TRBV28
J gene: TRBJ1-5
D gene: NA
clone size: few
CDR3 DNA: TGTGCCACCAACCGGGGGGAATATCAGCCCCAGCATTTT
CDR3 protein: CATNRGEYQPQHF

CDR3 length: 17
V gene: TRBV7-9
J gene: TRBJ2-7
D gene: TRBD2
clone size: NA
CDR3 DNA: TGTGCCAGCAGCCCCAGGACTAGCGGACCTCTGAGCTACGAGCAGTACTTC
CDR3 protein: CASSPRTSGPLSYEQYF

CDR3 length: 14
V gene: TRBV5-1
J gene: TRBJ2-7
D gene: TRBD1
clone size: NA
CDR3 DNA: TGCGCCAGCAGCTCGACAGGGGAATCCTACGAGCAGTACTTC
CDR3 protein: CASSSTGESYEQYF

CDR3 length: 14
V gene: TRBV5-6
J gene: TRBJ1-2
D gene: NA
clone size: NA
CDR3 DNA: TGTGCCAGCAGTAGCAAGGGGAAGACGTATGGCTACACCTTC
CDR3 protein: CASSSKGKTYGYTF

CDR3 length: 13
V gene: TRBV7-9
J gene: TRBJ1-5
D gene: NA
clone size: NA
CDR3 DNA: TGTGCCAGCAGCTTAGCATCAGGGTTCCCCCAGCATTTT
CDR3 protein: CASSLASGFPQHF

CDR3 length: 13
V gene: TRBV19
J gene: TRBJ2-5
D gene: TRBD2
clone size: few
CDR3 DNA: TGTGCCAGTAGTAACAGCGGGAGGGAGACCCAGTACTTC
CDR3 protein: CASSNSGRETQYF

CDR3 length: 12
V gene: TRBV2
J gene: TRBJ1-2
D gene: NA
clone size: few
CDR3 DNA: TGTGCCACCGCGGGCCCTGCCTATGGCTACACCTTC
CDR3 protein: CATAGPAYGYTF

CDR3 length: 15
V gene: TRBV7-2
J gene: TRBJ2-7
D gene: TRBD2
clone size: few
CDR3 DNA: TGTGCCAGCAGCTTAGCGGCGGGAGGGCAATACGAGCAGTACTTC
CDR3 protein: CASSLAAGGQYEQYF

CDR3 length: 13
V gene: TRBV6-1
J gene: TRBJ2-7
D gene: TRBD2
clone size: NA
CDR3 DNA: TGTGCCAGCAGGACTAGCGGGTTCGACGAGCAGTACTTC
CDR3 protein: CASRTSGFDEQYF

CDR3 length: 13
V gene: TRBV10-3
J gene: TRBJ2-1
D gene: TRBD2
clone size: NA
CDR3 DNA: TGTGCCATCAGTGTTAGCGGGGAGGGTGAGCAGTTCTTC
CDR3 protein: CAISVSGEGEQFF

CDR3 length: 17
V gene: TRBV28
J gene: TRBJ2-2
D gene: NA
clone size: few
CDR3 DNA: TGTGCCAGCAGTCCCTTCCCATCGTCGGGGGTCACCGGGGAGCTGTTTTTT
CDR3 protein: CASSPFPSSGVTGELFF

CDR3 length: 12
V gene: TRBV5-6
J gene: TRBJ2-5
D gene: NA
clone size: few
CDR3 DNA: TGTGCCAGCAGCTTGTACAGAGAGACCCAGTACTTC
CDR3 protein: CASSLYRETQYF

CDR3 length: 13
V gene: TRBV30
J gene: TRBJ1-2
D gene: NA
clone size: NA
CDR3 DNA: TGTGCCTGGAGTAATCGGGACTCGGGCGGCTACACCTTC
CDR3 protein: CAWSNRDSGGYTF

CDR3 length: 19
V gene: TRBV7-2
J gene: TRBJ2-4
D gene: TRBD2
clone size: NA
CDR3 DNA: TGTGCCAGCAGCTTATCTACTAGCGGGAGGGCTATAGCCAAAAACATTCAGTACTTC
CDR3 protein: CASSLSTSGRAIAKNIQYF

CDR3 length: 17
V gene: TRBV6-1
J gene: TRBJ2-5
D gene: TRBD2
clone size: NA
CDR3 DNA: TGTGCCAGCAGTGACAGGAAGGGGAGCGGGAGGACGGAGACCCAGTACTTC
CDR3 protein: CASSDRKGSGRTETQYF

CDR3 length: 15
V gene: TRBV7-8
J gene: TRBJ2-7
D gene: TRBD1
clone size: few
CDR3 DNA: TGTGCCAGCAGCCCCATGGGACAGCCTCTTTACGAGCAGTACTTC
CDR3 protein: CASSPMGQPLYEQYF

CDR3 length: 15
V gene: TRBV19
J gene: TRBJ2-7
D gene: NA
clone size: few
CDR3 DNA: TGTGCCAGTAGCCCCGGAGGGAACATCCCCTACGAGCAGTACTTC
CDR3 protein: CASSPGGNIPYEQYF

CDR3 length: 16
V gene: TRBV7-6
J gene: TRBJ1-1
D gene: TRBD1
clone size: few
CDR3 DNA: TGTGCCAGCAGCCTCAGGCCGGGACAGGGTTGGACTGAAGCTTTCTTT
CDR3 protein: CASSLRPGQGWTEAFF

CDR3 length: 12
V gene: TRBV6-5
J gene: TRBJ1-1
D gene: NA
clone size: few
CDR3 DNA: TGTGCCAGCGCTTGGGCGAACACTGAAGCTTTCTTT
CDR3 protein: CASAWANTEAFF

CDR3 length: 16
V gene: TRBV7-2
J gene: TRBJ2-7
D gene: NA
clone size: NA
CDR3 DNA: TGTGCCAGCAGCTCGTTGGGACTCAGAAGTTCGGACGAGCAGTACTTC
CDR3 protein: CASSSLGLRSSDEQYF

CDR3 length: 15
V gene: TRBV28
J gene: TRBJ2-5
D gene: TRBD2
clone size: few
CDR3 DNA: TGTGCCAGCAGTTTGGGTGGGAGGGCCCGAGAGACCCAGTACTTC
CDR3 protein: CASSLGGRARETQYF

CDR3 length: 15
V gene: TRBV6-5
J gene: TRBJ2-7
D gene: TRBD2
clone size: NA
CDR3 DNA: TGTGCCAGCAGTTACTCGACTAGCGGGAGATCCGAGCAGTACTTC
CDR3 protein: CASSYSTSGRSEQYF

CDR3 length: 15
V gene: TRBV30
J gene: TRBJ1-2
D gene: NA
clone size: NA
CDR3 DNA: TGTGCCTGGAGTGGACCCCACACAGGGCTCTATGGCTACACCTTC
CDR3 protein: CAWSGPHTGLYGYTF

CDR3 length: 15
V gene: TRBV9
J gene: TRBJ2-7
D gene: TRBD2
clone size: NA
CDR3 DNA: TGTGCCAGCAGCGTAGCTGCGGGAGGGCCTAACGAGCAGTACTTC
CDR3 protein: CASSVAAGGPNEQYF

CDR3 length: 15
V gene: TRBV7-8
J gene: TRBJ2-7
D gene: TRBD1
clone size: NA
CDR3 DNA: TGTGCCAGCAGCTTATACCGGGACAGCCCCTACGAGCAGTACTTC
CDR3 protein: CASSLYRDSPYEQYF

CDR3 length: 14
V gene: TRBV30
J gene: TRBJ2-3
D gene: NA
clone size: NA
CDR3 DNA: TGTGCCTGGAGTGTGAGGAGGGTCGCAGATACGCAGTATTTT
CDR3 protein: CAWSVRRVADTQYF

CDR3 length: 14
V gene: TRBV29-1
J gene: TRBJ1-1
D gene: NA
clone size: NA
CDR3 DNA: TGCAGCGTCGTCCCTTCAGGGGCGGGCACTGAAGCTTTCTTT
CDR3 protein: CSVVPSGAGTEAFF

CDR3 length: 16
V gene: TRBV11-2
J gene: TRBJ2-1
D gene: TRBD1
clone size: NA
CDR3 DNA: TGTGCCAGCAGCTTAGACAGGGGGCGAATTTACAATGAGCAGTTCTTC
CDR3 protein: CASSLDRGRIYNEQFF

CDR3 length: 13
V gene: TRBV30
J gene: TRBJ1-2
D gene: NA
clone size: few
CDR3 DNA: TGTGCCTGGAGTCCCCACGACAGCTATGGCTACACCTTC
CDR3 protein: CAWSPHDSYGYTF

CDR3 length: 12
V gene: TRBV9
J gene: TRBJ2-1
D gene: NA
clone size: few
CDR3 DNA: TGTGCCAGCAGCCCACTCTACAATGAGCAGTTCTTC
CDR3 protein: CASSPLYNEQFF

CDR3 length: 13
V gene: TRBV5-1
J gene: TRBJ2-5
D gene: NA
clone size: NA
CDR3 DNA: TGCGCCAGCAGCTTGGAAGCTCAAGAGACCCAGTACTTC
CDR3 protein: CASSLEAQETQYF

CDR3 length: 19
V gene: TRBV28
J gene: TRBJ2-4
D gene: TRBD1
clone size: NA
CDR3 DNA: TGTGCCAGCAGTTTGGGGACAGGGGGGACTTTAGTAGCCAAAAACATTCAGTACTTC
CDR3 protein: CASSLGTGGTLVAKNIQYF

CDR3 length: 18
V gene: TRBV7-9
J gene: TRBJ2-1
D gene: TRBD2
clone size: few
CDR3 DNA: TGTGCCAGCAGCTTAGCTAAGACTAGCGGGAGGGCGAACAATGAGCAGTTCTTC
CDR3 protein: CASSLAKTSGRANNEQFF